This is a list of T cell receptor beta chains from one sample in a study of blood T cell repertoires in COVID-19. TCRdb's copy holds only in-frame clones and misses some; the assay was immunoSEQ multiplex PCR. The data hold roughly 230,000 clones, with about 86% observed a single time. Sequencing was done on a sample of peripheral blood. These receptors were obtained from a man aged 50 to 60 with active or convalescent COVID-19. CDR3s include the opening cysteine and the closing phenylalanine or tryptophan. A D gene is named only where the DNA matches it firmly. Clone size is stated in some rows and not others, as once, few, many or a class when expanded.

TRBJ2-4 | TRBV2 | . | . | CASSEFDPGADIQYF | TGTGCCAGCAGTGAATTTGATCCAGGGGCAGACATTCAGTACTTC
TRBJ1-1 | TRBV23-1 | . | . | CASSRVLPAGANTEAFF | TGCGCCAGCAGTCGAGTACTCCCGGCAGGGGCGAACACTGAAGCTTTCTTT
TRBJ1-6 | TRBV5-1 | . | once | CASSLGTVRNNSPLHF | TGCGCCAGCAGCTTGGGGACAGTACGGAATAATTCACCCCTCCACTTT
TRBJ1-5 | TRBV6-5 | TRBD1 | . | CASSRTGGNQPQHF | TGTGCCAGCAGTCGGACAGGGGGAAATCAGCCCCAGCATTTT
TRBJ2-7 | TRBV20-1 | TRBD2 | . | CSASSRLAGEYEQYF | TGCAGTGCTAGTTCCCGACTAGCGGGGGAATACGAGCAGTACTTC
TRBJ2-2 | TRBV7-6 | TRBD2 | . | CASTAGGGAVGELFF | TGTGCCAGCACAGCTGGCGGGGGGGCGGTCGGGGAGCTGTTTTTT
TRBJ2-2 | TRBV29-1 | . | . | CSIRGSGELFF | TGCAGCATCCGGGGATCTGGGGAGCTGTTTTTT
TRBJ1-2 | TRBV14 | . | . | CASSQDGGYGYTF | TGTGCCAGCAGCCAAGATGGCGGATATGGCTACACCTTC
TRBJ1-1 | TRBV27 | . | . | CASRGQGGTEAFF | TGTGCCAGCAGGGGGCAGGGCGGCACTGAAGCTTTCTTT
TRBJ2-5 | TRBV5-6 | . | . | CASSSTTVGTQYF | TGTGCCAGCAGCTCTACCACCGTTGGGACCCAGTACTTC
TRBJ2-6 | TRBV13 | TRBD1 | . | CASSFKTGPGSSGANVLTF | TGTGCCAGCAGTTTCAAGACAGGGCCCGGATCCTCTGGGGCCAACGTCCTGACTTTC
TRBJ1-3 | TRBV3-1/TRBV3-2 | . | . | CASSQGPGGRPGNTIYF | TGTGCCAGCAGCCAAGGACCCGGGGGGCGGCCTGGAAACACCATATATTTT
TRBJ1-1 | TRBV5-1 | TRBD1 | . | CASSLQGQGGTEAFF | TGCGCCAGCAGCTTACAGGGACAGGGGGGCACTGAAGCTTTCTTT
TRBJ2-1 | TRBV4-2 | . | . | CASSSAQGISYNEQFF | TGTGCCAGCAGCTCCGCACAGGGTATCTCCTACAATGAGCAGTTCTTC
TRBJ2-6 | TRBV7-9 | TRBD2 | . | CASSLPGGGPSGANVLTF | TGTGCCAGCAGCCTCCCCGGGGGGGGTCCCTCTGGGGCCAACGTCCTGACTTTC
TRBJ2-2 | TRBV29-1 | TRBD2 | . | CSAQRGTGELFF | TGCAGCGCTCAGCGGGGCACCGGGGAGCTGTTTTTT
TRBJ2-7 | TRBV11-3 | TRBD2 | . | CASSPGGTTYEQYF | TGTGCCAGCAGCCCGGGAGGGACTACCTACGAGCAGTACTTC
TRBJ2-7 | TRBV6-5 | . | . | CASSYSLGSSSYEQYF | TGTGCCAGCAGTTACTCGCTCGGGTCGAGCTCCTACGAGCAGTACTTC
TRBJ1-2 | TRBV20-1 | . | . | CSASQAGGRGRDGYGYTF | TGCAGTGCTAGTCAGGCGGGGGGTAGGGGCAGAGATGGGTATGGCTACACCTTC
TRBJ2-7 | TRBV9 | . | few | CASSVGQVGFDEQYF | TGTGCCAGCAGCGTAGGCCAGGTGGGCTTCGACGAGCAGTACTTC
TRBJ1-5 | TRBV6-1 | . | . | CASSEGLQPQHF | TGTGCCAGCAGTGAAGGACTTCAGCCCCAGCATTTT
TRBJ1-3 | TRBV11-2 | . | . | CASSSEQHTIYF | TGTGCCAGCAGCTCGGAACAGCACACCATATATTTT
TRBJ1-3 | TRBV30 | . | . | CAWSVGGRNTIYF | TGTGCCTGGAGTGTAGGGGGAAGAAACACCATATATTTT
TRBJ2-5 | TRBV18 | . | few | CASSNGRDGETQYF | TGTGCCAGCTCAAACGGCAGGGATGGAGAGACCCAGTACTTC
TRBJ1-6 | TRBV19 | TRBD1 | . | CASAGTGGSSYNSPLHF | TGTGCCAGTGCCGGGACAGGGGGGAGCTCCTATAATTCACCCCTCCACTTT
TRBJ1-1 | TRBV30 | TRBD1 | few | CAWSDVDRVDNTEAFF | TGTGCCTGGAGTGATGTTGACAGGGTAGATAACACTGAAGCTTTCTTT
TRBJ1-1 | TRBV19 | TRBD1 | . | CASSRGQVGYTEAFF | TGTGCCAGTAGTAGGGGACAGGTCGGGTACACTGAAGCTTTCTTT
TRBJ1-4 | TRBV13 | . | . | CASSLGFLNEKLFF | TGTGCCAGCAGCTTAGGATTCTTAAATGAAAAACTGTTTTTT
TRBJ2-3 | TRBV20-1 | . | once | CSASTGDTQYF | TGCAGTGCGTCAACGGGGGATACGCAGTATTTT
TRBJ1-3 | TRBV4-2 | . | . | CASSQGGGTGNTIYF | TGTGCCAGCAGCCAAGGAGGGGGTACTGGAAACACCATATATTTT
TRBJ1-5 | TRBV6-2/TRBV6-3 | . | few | CASSSSQGLPNQPQHF | TGTGCCAGCAGTTCCTCCCAGGGGCTCCCCAATCAGCCCCAGCATTTT
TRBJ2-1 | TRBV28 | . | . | CASSLTAGNGYNEQFF | TGTGCCAGCAGCCTAACGGCAGGGAATGGCTACAATGAGCAGTTCTTC
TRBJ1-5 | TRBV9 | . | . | CASSSGTNQPQHF | TGTGCCAGCAGTTCCGGTACCAATCAGCCCCAGCATTTT
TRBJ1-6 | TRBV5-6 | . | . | CASSMNLRVSNSPLHF | TGTGCCAGCAGCATGAACCTGAGGGTTAGCAATTCACCCCTCCACTTT
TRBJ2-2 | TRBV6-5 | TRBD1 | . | CASTRQGRMFF | TGTGCCAGCACTAGACAGGGGAGGATGTTTTTT
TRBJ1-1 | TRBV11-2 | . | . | CASSYLRSGGTEAFF | TGTGCCAGCAGTTATTTACGATCCGGAGGCACTGAAGCTTTCTTT
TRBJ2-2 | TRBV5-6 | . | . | CASSLLPANTGELFF | TGTGCCAGCAGCTTGTTGCCAGCGAACACCGGGGAGCTGTTTTTT
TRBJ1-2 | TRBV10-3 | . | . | CAISESWGSDYGYTF | TGTGCCATCAGTGAGTCTTGGGGCAGCGACTATGGCTACACCTTC
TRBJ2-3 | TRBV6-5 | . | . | CASSYAMTDTDTQYF | TGTGCCAGCAGTTATGCGATGACTGACACAGATACGCAGTATTTT
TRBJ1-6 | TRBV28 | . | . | CASSRNTGGSPLHF | TGTGCCAGCAGCCGGAACACGGGGGGTTCACCCCTCCACTTT
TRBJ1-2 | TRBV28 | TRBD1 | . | CASSLAGQAYGYTF | TGTGCCAGCAGTTTAGCTGGACAGGCTTATGGCTACACCTTC
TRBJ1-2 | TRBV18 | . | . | CASSPSRQGTNYGYTF | TGTGCCAGCTCACCTTCCCGACAAGGCACTAACTATGGCTACACCTTC
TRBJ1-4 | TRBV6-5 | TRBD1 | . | CASRDRGANEKLFF | TGTGCCAGCAGAGACAGGGGAGCTAATGAAAAACTGTTTTTT
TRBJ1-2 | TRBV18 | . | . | CASSPGGDTYGYTF | TGTGCCAGCTCACCCGGGGGTGACACTTATGGCTACACCTTC